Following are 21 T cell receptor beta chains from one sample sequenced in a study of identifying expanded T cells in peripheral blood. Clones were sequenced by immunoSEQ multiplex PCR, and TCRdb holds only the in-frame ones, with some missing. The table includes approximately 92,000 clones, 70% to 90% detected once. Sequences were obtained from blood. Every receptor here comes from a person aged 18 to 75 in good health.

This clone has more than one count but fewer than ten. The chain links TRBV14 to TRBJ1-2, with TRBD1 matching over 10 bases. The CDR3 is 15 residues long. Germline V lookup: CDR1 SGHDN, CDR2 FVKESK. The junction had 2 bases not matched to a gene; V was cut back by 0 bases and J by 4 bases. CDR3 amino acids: CASSQEGDRGYGYTF. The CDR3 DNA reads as TGTGCCAGCAGCCAAGAGGGGGACAGGGGCTATGGCTACACCTTC.

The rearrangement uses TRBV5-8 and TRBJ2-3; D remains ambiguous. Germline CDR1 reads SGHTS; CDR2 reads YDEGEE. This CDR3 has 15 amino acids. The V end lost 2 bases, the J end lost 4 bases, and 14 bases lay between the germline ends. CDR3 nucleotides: TGTGCCAGCAGCTTCGGGCTAGTGGTCCCAGATACGCAGTATTTT. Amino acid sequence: CASSFGLVVPDTQYF.

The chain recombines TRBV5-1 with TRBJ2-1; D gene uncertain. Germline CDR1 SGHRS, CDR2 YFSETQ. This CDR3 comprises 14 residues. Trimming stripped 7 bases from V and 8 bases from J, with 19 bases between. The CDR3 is CASRSRLQWDEQFF. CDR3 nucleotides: TGCGCCAGCCGTAGCCGTTTACAATGGGATGAGCAGTTCTTC.

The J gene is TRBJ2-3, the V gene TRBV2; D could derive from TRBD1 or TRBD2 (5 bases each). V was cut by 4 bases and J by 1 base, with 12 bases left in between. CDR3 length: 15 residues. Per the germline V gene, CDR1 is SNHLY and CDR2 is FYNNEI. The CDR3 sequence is CASSGRGARTDTQYF. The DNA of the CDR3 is TGTGCCAGCAGTGGAAGAGGGGCCCGCACAGATACGCAGTATTTT. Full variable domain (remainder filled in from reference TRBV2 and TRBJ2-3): EPEVTQTPSHQVTQMGQEVILRCVPISNHLYFYWYRQILGQKVEFLVSFYNNEISEKSEIFDDQFSVERPDGSNFTLKIRSTKLEDSAMYFCASSGRGARTDTQYFGPGTRLTVL.

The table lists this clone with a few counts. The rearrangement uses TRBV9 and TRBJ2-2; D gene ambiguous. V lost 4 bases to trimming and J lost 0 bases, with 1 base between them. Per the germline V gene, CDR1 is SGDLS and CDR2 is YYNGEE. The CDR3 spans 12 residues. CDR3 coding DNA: TGTGCCAGCAGCCCGAACACCGGGGAGCTGTTTTTT. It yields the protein CASSPNTGELFF.

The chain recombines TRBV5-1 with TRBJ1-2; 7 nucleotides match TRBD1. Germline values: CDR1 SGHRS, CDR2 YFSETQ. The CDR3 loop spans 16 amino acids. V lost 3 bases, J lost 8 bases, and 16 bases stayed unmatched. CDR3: CASSSSGQAQTLGYTF. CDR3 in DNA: TGCGCCAGCAGCTCATCAGGACAGGCCCAAACCCTGGGCTACACCTTC.

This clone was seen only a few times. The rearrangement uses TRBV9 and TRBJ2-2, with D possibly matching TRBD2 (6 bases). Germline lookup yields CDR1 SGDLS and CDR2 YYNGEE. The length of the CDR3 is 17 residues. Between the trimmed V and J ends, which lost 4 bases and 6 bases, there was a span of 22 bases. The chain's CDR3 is CASSLRDSQVLAGELFF. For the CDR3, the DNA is TGTGCCAGCAGCTTACGGGACTCCCAAGTTCTGGCCGGGGAGCTGTTTTTT.

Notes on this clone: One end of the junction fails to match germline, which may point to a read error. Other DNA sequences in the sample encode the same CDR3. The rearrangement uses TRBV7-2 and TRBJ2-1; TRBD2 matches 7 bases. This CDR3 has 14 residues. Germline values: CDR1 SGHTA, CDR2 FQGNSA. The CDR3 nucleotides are TGCGCCAGCAGCCCTTGGGCAGGGAGGGCCGAGCAGTTCTTC. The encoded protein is CASSPWAGRAEQFF.

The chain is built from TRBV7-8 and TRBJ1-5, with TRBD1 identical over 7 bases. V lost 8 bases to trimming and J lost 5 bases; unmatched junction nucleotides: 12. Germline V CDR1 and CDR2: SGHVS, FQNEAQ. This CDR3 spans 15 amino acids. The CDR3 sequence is CASCAQGSAYQPQHF. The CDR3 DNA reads TGTGCCAGCTGTGCACAGGGGAGTGCCTATCAGCCCCAGCATTTT.

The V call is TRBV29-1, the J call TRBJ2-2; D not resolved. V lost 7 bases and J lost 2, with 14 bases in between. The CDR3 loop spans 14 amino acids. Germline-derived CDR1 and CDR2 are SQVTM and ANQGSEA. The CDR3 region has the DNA TGCAGCGGAAGGGCAGACTTAAACACCGGGGAGCTGTTTTTT. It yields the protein CSGRADLNTGELFF.

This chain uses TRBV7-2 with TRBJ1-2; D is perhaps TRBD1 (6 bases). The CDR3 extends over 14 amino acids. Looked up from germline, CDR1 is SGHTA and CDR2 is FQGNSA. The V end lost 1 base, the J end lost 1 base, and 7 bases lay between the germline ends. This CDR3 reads CASSLGRGNYGYTF. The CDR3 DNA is TGTGCCAGCAGCTTAGGCAGGGGTAACTATGGCTACACCTTC.

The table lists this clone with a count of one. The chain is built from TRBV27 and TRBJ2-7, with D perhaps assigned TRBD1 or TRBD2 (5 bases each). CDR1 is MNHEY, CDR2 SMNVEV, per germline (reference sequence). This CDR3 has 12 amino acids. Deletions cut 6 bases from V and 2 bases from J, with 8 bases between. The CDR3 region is CASSGAPYEQYF. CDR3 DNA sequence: TGTGCCAGCAGCGGGGCGCCCTACGAGCAGTACTTC.

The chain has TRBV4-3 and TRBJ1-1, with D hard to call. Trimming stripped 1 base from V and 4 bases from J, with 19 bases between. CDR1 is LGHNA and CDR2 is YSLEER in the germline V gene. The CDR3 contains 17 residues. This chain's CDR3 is CASSQALPGWEGTEAFF. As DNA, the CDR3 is TGCGCCAGCAGCCAAGCCTTACCGGGCTGGGAGGGCACTGAAGCTTTCTTT.

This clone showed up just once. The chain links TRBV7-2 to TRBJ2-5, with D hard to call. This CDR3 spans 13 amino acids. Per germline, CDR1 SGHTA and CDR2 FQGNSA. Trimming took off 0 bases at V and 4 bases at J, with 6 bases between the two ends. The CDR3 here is CASSLAVRETQYF. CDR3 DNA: TGTGCCAGCAGCTTAGCGGTTAGAGAGACCCAGTACTTC.

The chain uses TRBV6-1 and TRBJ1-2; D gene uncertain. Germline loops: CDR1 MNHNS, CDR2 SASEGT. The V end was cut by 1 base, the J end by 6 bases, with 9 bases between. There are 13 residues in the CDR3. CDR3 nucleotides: TGTGCCAGCAGTGAAGAGGGAACCCATGGCTACACCTTC. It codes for CASSEEGTHGYTF.

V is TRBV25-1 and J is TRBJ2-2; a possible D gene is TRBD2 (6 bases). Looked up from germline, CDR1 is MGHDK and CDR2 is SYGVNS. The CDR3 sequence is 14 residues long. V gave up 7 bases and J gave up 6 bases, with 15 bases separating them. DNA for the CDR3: TGTGCCAGCATTGGAACAGGAGGGGCCGGGGAGCTGTTTTTT. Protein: CASIGTGGAGELFF.

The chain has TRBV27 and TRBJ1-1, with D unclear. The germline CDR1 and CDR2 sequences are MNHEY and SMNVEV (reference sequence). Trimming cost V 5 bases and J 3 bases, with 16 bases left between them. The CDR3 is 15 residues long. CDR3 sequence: CASSPPHSRDTEAFF. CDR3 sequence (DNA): TGTGCCAGCAGTCCCCCACATTCGAGGGACACTGAAGCTTTCTTT.

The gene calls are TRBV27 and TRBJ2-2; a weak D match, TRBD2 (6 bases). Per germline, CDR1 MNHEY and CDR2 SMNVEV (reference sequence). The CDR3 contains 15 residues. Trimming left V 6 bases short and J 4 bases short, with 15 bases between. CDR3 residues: CASSLGLLSTGELFF. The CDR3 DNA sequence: TGTGCCAGCAGCTTGGGACTCCTGAGCACCGGGGAGCTGTTTTTT.

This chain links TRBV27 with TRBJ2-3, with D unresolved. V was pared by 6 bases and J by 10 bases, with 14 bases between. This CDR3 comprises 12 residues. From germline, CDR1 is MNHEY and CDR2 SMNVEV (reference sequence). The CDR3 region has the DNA TGTGCCAGCAGGTACCAGCTCGGGCCGCAGTATTTT. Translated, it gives CASRYQLGPQYF.

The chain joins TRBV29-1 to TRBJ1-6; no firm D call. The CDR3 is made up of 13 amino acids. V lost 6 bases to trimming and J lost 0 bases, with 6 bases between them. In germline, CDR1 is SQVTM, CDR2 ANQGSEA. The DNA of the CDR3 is TGCAGCGTCAGGAGCTCCTATAATTCACCCCTCCACTTT. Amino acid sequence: CSVRSSYNSPLHF.

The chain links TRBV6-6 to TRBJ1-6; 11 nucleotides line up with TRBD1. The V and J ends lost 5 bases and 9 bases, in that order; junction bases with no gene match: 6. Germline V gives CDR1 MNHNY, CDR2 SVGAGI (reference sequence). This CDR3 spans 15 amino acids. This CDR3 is CASSGWTGGVSPLHF. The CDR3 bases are TGTGCCAGCAGTGGGTGGACAGGGGGCGTTTCACCCCTCCACTTT.